These T cell receptor beta chains were read from a single sample in a study of CD8 T cells in Susac syndrome. TCRdb re-called the immunoSEQ multiplex PCR reads through MiXCR, storing one row per CDR3 protein. The profile shows about 140,000 distinct CDR3 sequences, more than 85% of them singletons. Sequencing was performed on CD4+ T cells from PBMCs. These TCRs come from a human donor with Susac syndrome. CDR3s include the opening cysteine and the closing phenylalanine or tryptophan. The order of the fields is V gene, J gene, CDR3 protein.

V: TRBV6-6
J: TRBJ1-1
CDR3: CASSYRTGAGEAFF

V: TRBV20-1
J: TRBJ2-7
CDR3: CSATWGYYEQYF

V: TRBV5-6
J: TRBJ2-2
CDR3: CASGGQNTGELFF

V: TRBV20-1
J: TRBJ2-3
CDR3: CSARFGGASTDTQYF

V: TRBV18
J: TRBJ2-6
CDR3: CASSPIKGRTGDGANVLTF

V: TRBV11-2
J: TRBJ2-2
CDR3: CASSFNRDTGELFF

V: TRBV19
J: TRBJ2-1
CDR3: CASRARQGDHEQFF

V: TRBV6-5
J: TRBJ2-5
CDR3: CASATWASETQYF

V: TRBV20-1
J: TRBJ1-6
CDR3: CSARKRGINSPLHF

V: TRBV15
J: TRBJ2-5
CDR3: CATSRVVQREEETQYF

V: TRBV7-2
J: TRBJ2-1
CDR3: CASTPSSTDGLRQFF

V: TRBV12-3/TRBV12-4
J: TRBJ2-2
CDR3: CASSRGLAGDRTGELFF

V: TRBV9
J: TRBJ1-2
CDR3: CASSVGVGKDYGYTF

V: TRBV30
J: TRBJ2-7
CDR3: CAWSFDRGHYEQYF

V: TRBV3-1
J: TRBJ2-3
CDR3: CASGRGHPGTDTQYF

V: TRBV7-9
J: TRBJ1-4
CDR3: CASSPDRREKLFF

V: TRBV28
J: TRBJ1-5
CDR3: CASSFPGDYSNQPQHF

V: TRBV7-3
J: TRBJ2-5
CDR3: CASSSSGPRETQYF

V: TRBV27
J: TRBJ1-5
CDR3: CASSSSTGGNQPQHF

V: TRBV28
J: TRBJ1-5
CDR3: CASSLFRSINQPQHF

V: TRBV3-1
J: TRBJ1-6
CDR3: CATSPDRNSPLHF

V: TRBV20-1
J: TRBJ1-4
CDR3: CSARVPAGQDANEKLFF

V: TRBV6-5
J: TRBJ2-7
CDR3: CASRETSGEQYF

V: TRBV7-2
J: TRBJ2-5
CDR3: CASSLTFQETQYF

V: TRBV25-1
J: TRBJ1-4
CDR3: CASSRGGEKLFF

V: TRBV5-1
J: TRBJ2-3
CDR3: CASSSSEISDTQYF

V: TRBV5-4
J: TRBJ2-7
CDR3: CASSPRTSGPWEQYF

V: TRBV21-1
J: TRBJ2-5
CDR3: CASSKEAEETQYF

V: TRBV2
J: TRBJ2-1
CDR3: CASSEAWEQFF

V: TRBV3-1
J: TRBJ2-6
CDR3: CASSHGRTGFSGANVLTF

V: TRBV28
J: TRBJ2-1
CDR3: CASTLLGSYNEQFF

V: TRBV30
J: TRBJ2-6
CDR3: CATPLAFSGANVLTF

V: TRBV20-1
J: TRBJ1-6
CDR3: CSAPSGTVNSPLHF

V: TRBV14
J: TRBJ1-2
CDR3: CASSLGPTYGYTF

V: TRBV14
J: TRBJ2-1
CDR3: CASSQDRAQQFF

V: TRBV9
J: TRBJ2-3
CDR3: CASSGGQDVDTQYF

V: TRBV29-1
J: TRBJ2-2
CDR3: CSADRGYGTGELFF

V: TRBV10-3
J: TRBJ2-3
CDR3: CAISVGETDTQYF

V: TRBV30
J: TRBJ1-1
CDR3: CAWTRDSQGAFF

V: TRBV29-1
J: TRBJ1-3
CDR3: CSAAVPGNTIYF

V: TRBV12-3/TRBV12-4
J: TRBJ2-3
CDR3: CASSLGSDTQYF

V: TRBV5-1
J: TRBJ1-1
CDR3: CASSLDASSNTEAFF

V: TRBV2
J: TRBJ1-2
CDR3: CASRQGKDYGYTF

V: TRBV29-1
J: TRBJ2-7
CDR3: CSVEEGGHGEQYF

V: TRBV28
J: TRBJ2-7
CDR3: CASSSGQVNTYEQYF

V: TRBV29-1
J: TRBJ1-1
CDR3: CSVEEAGFQGGEAFF

V: TRBV12-3/TRBV12-4
J: TRBJ2-1
CDR3: CASSLIAGDYNEQFF

V: TRBV9
J: TRBJ2-1
CDR3: CASSVAAGGWNEQFF

V: TRBV3-1
J: TRBJ1-5
CDR3: CASSPYTDNQPQHF

V: TRBV9
J: TRBJ2-5
CDR3: CASSVNGAIQETQYF

V: TRBV18
J: TRBJ1-1
CDR3: CASSPSRSTEAFF

V: TRBV4-1
J: TRBJ2-7
CDR3: CASSQRTGRGEQYF

V: TRBV9
J: TRBJ2-2
CDR3: CASTGQGAGWRNTGELFF